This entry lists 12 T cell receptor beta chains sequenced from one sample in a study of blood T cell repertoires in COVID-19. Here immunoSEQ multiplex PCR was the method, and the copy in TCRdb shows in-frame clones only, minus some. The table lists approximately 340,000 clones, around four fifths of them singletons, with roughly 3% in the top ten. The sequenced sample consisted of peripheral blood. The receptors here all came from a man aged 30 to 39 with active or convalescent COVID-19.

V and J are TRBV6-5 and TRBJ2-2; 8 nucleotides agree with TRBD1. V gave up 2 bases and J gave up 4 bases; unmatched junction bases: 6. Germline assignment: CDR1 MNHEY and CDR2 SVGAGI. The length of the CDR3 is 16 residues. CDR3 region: CASSYGGTGTTGELFF. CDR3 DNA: TGTGCCAGCAGTTACGGGGGGACAGGAACCACCGGGGAGCTGTTTTTT.

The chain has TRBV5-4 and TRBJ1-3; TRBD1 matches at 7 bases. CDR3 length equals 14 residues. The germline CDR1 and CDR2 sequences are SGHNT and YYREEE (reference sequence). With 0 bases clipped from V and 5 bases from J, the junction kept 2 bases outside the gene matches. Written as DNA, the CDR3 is TGTGCCAGCAGCTTGGACAGGGGCAGAAACACCATATATTTT. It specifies CASSLDRGRNTIYF. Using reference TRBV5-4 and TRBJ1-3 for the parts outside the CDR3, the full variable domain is ETGVTQSPTHLIKTRGQQVTLRCSSQSGHNTVSWYQQALGQGPQFIFQYYREEENGRGNFPPRFSGLQFPNYSSELNVNALELDDSALYLCASSLDRGRNTIYFGEGSWLTVV.

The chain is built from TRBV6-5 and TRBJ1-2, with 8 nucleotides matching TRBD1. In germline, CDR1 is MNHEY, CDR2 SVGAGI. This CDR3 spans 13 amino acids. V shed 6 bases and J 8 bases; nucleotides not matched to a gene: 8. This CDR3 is CASRSLGTGGYTF. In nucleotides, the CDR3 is TGTGCCAGCAGATCTCTCGGGACAGGAGGCTACACCTTC.

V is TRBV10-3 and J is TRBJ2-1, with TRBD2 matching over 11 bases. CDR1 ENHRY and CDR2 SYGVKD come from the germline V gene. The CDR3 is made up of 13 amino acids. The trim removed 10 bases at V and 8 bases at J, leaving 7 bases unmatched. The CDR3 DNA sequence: TGTGCCACTATAGCGGGAGGGGTTGATGAGCAGTTCTTC. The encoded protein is CATIAGGVDEQFF.

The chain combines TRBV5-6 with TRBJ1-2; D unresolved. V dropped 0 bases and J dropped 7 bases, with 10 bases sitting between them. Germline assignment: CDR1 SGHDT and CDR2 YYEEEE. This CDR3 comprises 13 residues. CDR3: CASSLGGPRGYTF. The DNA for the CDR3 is TGTGCCAGCAGCTTGGGAGGGCCCCGTGGCTACACCTTC.

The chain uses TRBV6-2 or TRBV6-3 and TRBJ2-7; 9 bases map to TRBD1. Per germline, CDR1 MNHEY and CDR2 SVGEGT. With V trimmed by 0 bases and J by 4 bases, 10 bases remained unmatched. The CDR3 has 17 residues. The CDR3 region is CASSYSPGQGKRYEQYF. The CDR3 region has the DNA TGTGCCAGCAGTTACTCGCCGGGACAGGGAAAGAGGTACGAGCAGTACTTC.

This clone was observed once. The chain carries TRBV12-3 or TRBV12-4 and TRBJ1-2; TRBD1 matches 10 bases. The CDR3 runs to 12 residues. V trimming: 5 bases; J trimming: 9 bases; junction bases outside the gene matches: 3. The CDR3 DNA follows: TGTGCCAGCAGTCCGGGACAGGGGCGCTACACCTTC. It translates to CASSPGQGRYTF.

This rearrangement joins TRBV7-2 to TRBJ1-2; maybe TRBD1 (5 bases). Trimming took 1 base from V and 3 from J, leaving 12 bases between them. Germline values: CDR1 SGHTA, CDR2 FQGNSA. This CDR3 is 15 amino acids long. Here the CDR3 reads CASSLVGGSDYGYTF. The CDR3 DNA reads TGTGCCAGCAGCTTAGTGGGGGGGAGTGACTATGGCTACACCTTC.

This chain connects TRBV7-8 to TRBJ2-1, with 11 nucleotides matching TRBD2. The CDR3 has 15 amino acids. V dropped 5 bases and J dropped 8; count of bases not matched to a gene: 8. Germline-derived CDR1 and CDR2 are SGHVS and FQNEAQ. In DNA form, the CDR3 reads TGTGCCAGCAGCCGAGCTCTAGCGGGAGGCTATGAGCAGTTCTTC. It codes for CASSRALAGGYEQFF.

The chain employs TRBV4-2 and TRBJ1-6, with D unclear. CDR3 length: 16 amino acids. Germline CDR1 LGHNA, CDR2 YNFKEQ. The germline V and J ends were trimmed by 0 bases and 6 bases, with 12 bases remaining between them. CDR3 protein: CASSQDLGQSNSPLHF. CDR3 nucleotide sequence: TGTGCCAGCAGCCAAGATTTGGGCCAGAGTAATTCACCCCTCCACTTT.

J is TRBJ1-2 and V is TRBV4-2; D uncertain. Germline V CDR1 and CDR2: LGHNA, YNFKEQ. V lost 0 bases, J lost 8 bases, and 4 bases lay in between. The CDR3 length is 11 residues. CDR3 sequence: CASSQDTGYTF. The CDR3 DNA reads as TGTGCCAGCAGCCAAGATACAGGCTACACCTTC.

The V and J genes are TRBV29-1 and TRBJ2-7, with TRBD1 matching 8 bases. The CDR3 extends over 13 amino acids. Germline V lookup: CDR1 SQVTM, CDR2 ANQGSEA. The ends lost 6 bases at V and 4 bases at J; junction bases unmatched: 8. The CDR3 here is CSVAVTGEYEQYF. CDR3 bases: TGCAGCGTGGCCGTGACAGGGGAATACGAGCAGTACTTC.